The clone carrying this T cell receptor (beta chain) has only a few counts. The CDR3 runs to 16 residues. J gave up 2 bases and V 5 bases, and 9 bases lay outside the gene matches. The germline V gene has CDR1 SGHAT and CDR2 FQNNGV. The data derive from a study of T cells after yellow fever vaccination. TCRdb analysed the 5' RACE reads with MiXCR anew, one entry per CDR3 protein. The sample shows about 300,000 distinct CDR3 sequences, around 6.8% of them seen only once. The TCR was taken from a man aged 18 to 29 who received the YFV17D yellow fever vaccine. The source material was PBMCs, sampled roughly 46 days after the first yellow fever vaccination. The rearrangement links TRBV11-2 to TRBJ2-1; 7 bases line up with TRBD1. In DNA form, the CDR3 reads TGTGCCAGCAGCACTCTACAGGGGTCGACCTACAATGAGCAGTTCTTC. This codes for CASSTLQGSTYNEQFF.